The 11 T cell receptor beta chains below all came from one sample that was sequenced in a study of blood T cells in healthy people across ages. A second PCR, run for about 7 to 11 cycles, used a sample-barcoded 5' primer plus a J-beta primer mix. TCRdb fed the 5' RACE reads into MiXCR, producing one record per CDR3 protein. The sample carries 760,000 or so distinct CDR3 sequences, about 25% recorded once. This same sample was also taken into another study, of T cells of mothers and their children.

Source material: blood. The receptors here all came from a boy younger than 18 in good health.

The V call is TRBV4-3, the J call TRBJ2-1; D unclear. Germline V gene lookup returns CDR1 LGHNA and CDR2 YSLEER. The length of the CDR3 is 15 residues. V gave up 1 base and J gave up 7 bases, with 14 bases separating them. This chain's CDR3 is CASSQAGERRNEQFF. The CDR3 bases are TGCGCCAGCAGCCAAGCTGGGGAAAGGCGGAATGAGCAGTTCTTC.

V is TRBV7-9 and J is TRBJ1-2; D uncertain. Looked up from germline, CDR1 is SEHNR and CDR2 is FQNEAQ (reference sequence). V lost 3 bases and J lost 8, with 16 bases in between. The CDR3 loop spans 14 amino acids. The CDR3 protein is CASSFPWQAYGYTF. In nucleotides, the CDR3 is TGTGCCAGCAGCTTTCCGTGGCAGGCTTACGGCTACACCTTC.

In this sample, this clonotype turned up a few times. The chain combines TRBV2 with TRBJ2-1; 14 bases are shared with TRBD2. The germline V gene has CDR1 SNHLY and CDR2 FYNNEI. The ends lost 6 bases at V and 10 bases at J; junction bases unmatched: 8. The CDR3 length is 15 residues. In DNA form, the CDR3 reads TGTGCCAGCAGAAAAGGGACTAGCGGGGGTCCGGAGCAGTTCTTC. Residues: CASRKGTSGGPEQFF.

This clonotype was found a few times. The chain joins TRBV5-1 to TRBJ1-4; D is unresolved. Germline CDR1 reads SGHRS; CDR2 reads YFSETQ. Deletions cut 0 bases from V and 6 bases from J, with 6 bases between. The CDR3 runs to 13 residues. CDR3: CASSLDGDEKLFF. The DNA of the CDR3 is TGCGCCAGCAGCTTGGACGGGGATGAAAAACTGTTTTTT.

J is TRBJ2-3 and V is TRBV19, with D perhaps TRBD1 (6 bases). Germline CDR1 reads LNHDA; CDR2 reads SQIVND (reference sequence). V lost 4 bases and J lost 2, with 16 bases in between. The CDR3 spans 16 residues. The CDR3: CASSNREGVITDTQYF. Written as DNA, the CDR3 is TGTGCCAGTAGTAACCGAGAGGGGGTAATCACAGATACGCAGTATTTT.

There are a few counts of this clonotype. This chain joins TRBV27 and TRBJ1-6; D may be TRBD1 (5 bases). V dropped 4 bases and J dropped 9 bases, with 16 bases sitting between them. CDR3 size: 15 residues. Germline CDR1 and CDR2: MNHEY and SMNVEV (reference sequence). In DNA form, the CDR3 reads TGTGCCAGCAGTTGGGGGACCGTCCCAGGTTCACCCCTCCACTTT. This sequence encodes CASSWGTVPGSPLHF.

This chain's CDR3 is CASSVLGGLNTEAFF. In nucleotides, the CDR3 is TGCGCCAGCAGCGTGCTGGGGGGATTGAACACTGAAGCTTTCTTT. The chain links TRBV5-1 to TRBJ1-1, with D possibly matching TRBD1 (5 bases). The V end lost 4 bases, the J end lost 0 bases, and 13 bases lay between the germline ends. The CDR3 contains 15 residues. Germline V gene lookup returns CDR1 SGHRS and CDR2 YFSETQ.

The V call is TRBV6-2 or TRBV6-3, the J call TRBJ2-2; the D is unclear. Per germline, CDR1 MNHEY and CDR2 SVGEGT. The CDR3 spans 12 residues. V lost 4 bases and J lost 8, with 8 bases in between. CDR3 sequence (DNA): TGTGCCAGCAGTTCTTTTGCGGGGGAGCTGTTTTTT. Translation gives CASSSFAGELFF.

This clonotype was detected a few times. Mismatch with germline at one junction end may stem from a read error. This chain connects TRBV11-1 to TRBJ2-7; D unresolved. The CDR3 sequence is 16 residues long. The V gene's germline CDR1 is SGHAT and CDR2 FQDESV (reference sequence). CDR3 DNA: TGTGCCAACAGCCCTCTAACTCGCAGGACCGGCTACGAGCAGTACTTC. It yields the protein CANSPLTRRTGYEQYF.

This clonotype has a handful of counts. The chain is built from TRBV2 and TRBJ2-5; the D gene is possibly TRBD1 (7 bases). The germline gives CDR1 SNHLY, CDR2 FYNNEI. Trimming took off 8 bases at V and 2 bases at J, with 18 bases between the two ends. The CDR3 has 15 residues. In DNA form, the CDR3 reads TGTGCCAGCGGGGGGACAGCCGGTCGACAAGAGACCCAGTACTTC. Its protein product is CASGGTAGRQETQYF.

The CDR3 nucleotides read TGTGCCAGCAGCCAAGAGCCCAATCTCCATGAGCAGTTCTTC. As protein: CASSQEPNLHEQFF. The genes are TRBV3-1 and TRBJ2-7; D is ambiguous. The J call is in doubt because the DNA end fits TRBJ2-1 better. CDR3 size: 14 residues. The germline V gene has CDR1 LGHDT and CDR2 YNNKEL (reference sequence).